The entry below gives a single TCR beta chain sequence along with its context. Its antigen remains unidentified. This entry belongs to a study of T-cell memory formation after mild COVID-19. At the level of the study: The TCR clusters were mostly specific to one donor. Study-level results: CD4/CD8 balance held among clones contracting day 15 to 85, and later expanders leaned CD4+. Prior to infection, memory already included some responding clones, suggesting cross-reactive memory joined.

V shed 5 bases and J shed 0 bases, with 10 bases lying between them. The CDR3 extends over 14 amino acids. CDR1 SGHTA and CDR2 FQGTGA come from the germline V gene. TCRdb re-derived calls from the 5' RACE reads in MiXCR, one entry per CDR3 protein. The repertoire holds more than 110,000 distinct CDR3 sequences, with 13% to 15% as singletons. Sequences were obtained from PBMCs or a T cell subset sorted from them (not recorded which). The chain links TRBV7-3 to TRBJ2-5, with D unresolved. This sequence was found in an adult woman who had mild COVID-19 (a few samples of this study predate the infection). Cell type and time point are not known. CDR3 in amino acids: CASSPGPYQETQYF. The CDR3 nucleotides are TGTGCCAGCAGCCCCGGACCATACCAAGAGACCCAGTACTTC.